The 27 T cell receptor beta chains reported below all come from one sample, sequenced in a study of PD-1 blockade in classical Hodgkin lymphoma. All patients experienced relapse after autologous stem cell transplantation, and brentuximab vedotin exposure was variable. Only in-frame clones appear in the TCRdb table, and some are missing; sequencing was by immunoSEQ multiplex PCR. The data contain 100,000 or so clones, around 89% of them singletons. The sample was peripheral blood mononuclear cells (PBMCs), taken before the second cycle of nivolumab. These receptors all stem from a human donor with classical Hodgkin lymphoma.

J is TRBJ2-1 and V is TRBV10-1, with 14 bases matching TRBD2. Losses at the gene ends were 5 bases for V and 4 bases for J; bases not matched to a gene: 4. CDR1 and CDR2 (germline): WNHNN, SYGVQD (reference sequence). CDR3 size: 16 residues. CDR3 in amino acids: CASSMTSGGAYNEQFF. The CDR3 DNA reads as TGCGCCAGCAGTATGACTAGCGGGGGGGCTTACAATGAGCAGTTCTTC.

The chain joins TRBV6-1 to TRBJ1-5; the D gene is possibly TRBD1 (5 bases). Germline V lookup: CDR1 MNHNS, CDR2 SASEGT. V shed 4 bases and J shed 9 bases, with 16 bases lying between them. This CDR3 is built from 14 residues. The CDR3 region is CASSADGGDRPQHF. In nucleotides, the CDR3 is TGTGCCAGCAGTGCCGATGGTGGGGACCGGCCCCAGCATTTT.

The rearrangement uses TRBV9 and TRBJ1-2; D is ambiguous. This CDR3 is 14 amino acids long. The V and J ends lost 0 bases and 2 bases respectively, with 8 bases between them. The germline CDR1 and CDR2 sequences are SGDLS and YYNGEE. For the CDR3, the DNA is TGTGCCAGCAGCGTAGAGGCGAAGAACTATGGCTACACCTTC. Protein: CASSVEAKNYGYTF. Full variable domain (remainder filled in from reference TRBV9 and TRBJ1-2): DSGVTQTPKHLITATGQRVTLRCSPRSGDLSVYWYQQSLDQGLQFLIQYYNGEERAKGNILERFSAQQFPDLHSELNLSSLELGDSALYFCASSVEAKNYGYTFGSGTRLTVV.

The chain employs TRBV5-6 and TRBJ1-2; 7 bases align to TRBD1. Germline V gene data show CDR1 as SGHDT and CDR2 as YYEEEE. V shed 3 bases, J shed 13 bases, and the junction held 18 bases outside the gene matches. The CDR3 loop spans 15 amino acids. CDR3 nucleotide sequence: TGTGCCAGCAGCTCCTCCGGGACAGTCCCTTTTCGTTTCACCTTC. It yields the protein CASSSSGTVPFRFTF. The full variable domain, with the rest looked up from reference TRBV5-6 and TRBJ1-2, is DAGVTQSPTHLIKTRGQQVTLRCSPKSGHDTVSWYQQALGQGPQFIFQYYEEEERQRGNFPDRFSGHQFPNYSSELNVNALLLGDSALYLCASSSSGTVPFRFTFGSGTRLTVV.

The chain couples TRBV13 to TRBJ2-5; tentatively, D is TRBD2 (6 bases). The CDR3 runs to 15 residues. V was pared by 0 bases and J by 3 bases, with 11 bases between. Germline V gene lookup returns CDR1 PRHDT and CDR2 FYEKMQ (reference sequence). The CDR3 DNA sequence: TGTGCCAGCAGCTTAGGCCTATGGGGGGAAGAGACCCAGTACTTC. It codes for CASSLGLWGEETQYF.

This chain links TRBV11-2 with TRBJ1-2; TRBD1 aligns across 7 bases. With V trimmed by 0 bases and J by 4 bases, 8 bases remained unmatched. CDR1 is SGHAT and CDR2 is FQNNGV in the germline V gene. The CDR3 length is 16 residues. CDR3 sequence reads: CASSLDLTGVSYGYTF. Here the CDR3 DNA reads TGTGCCAGCAGCTTAGATCTAACAGGGGTTAGCTATGGCTACACCTTC.

The gene calls are TRBV14 and TRBJ1-2, with no clear D. Trimming cost V 1 base and J 2 bases, with 8 bases left between them. CDR1 SGHDN and CDR2 FVKESK come from the germline V gene. This CDR3 contains 14 residues. In DNA form, the CDR3 reads TGTGCCAGCAGCCAAGGGCTAGGGAACTATGGCTACACCTTC. Translation gives CASSQGLGNYGYTF.

V is TRBV9 and J is TRBJ2-2; 9 positions agree with TRBD1. Germline trimming cut 4 bases from V and 1 base from J; bases unmatched to any gene: 8. The CDR3 is 17 residues long. Germline V gene sequence: CDR1 SGDLS, CDR2 YYNGEE. The CDR3 coding sequence is TGTGCCAGCAGCTCAACGGACAGGGGCGTGAACACCGGGGAGCTGTTTTTT. Encoded protein: CASSSTDRGVNTGELFF.

The chain employs TRBV6-1 and TRBJ2-3; D ambiguous. CDR1 is MNHNS and CDR2 is SASEGT in the germline V gene. V dropped 3 bases and J dropped 1 base, with 11 bases sitting between them. The CDR3 spans 15 residues. Here the CDR3 DNA reads TGTGCCAGCAGTGAGATCCCTCCTGGCACAGATACGCAGTATTTT. Translated, it gives CASSEIPPGTDTQYF.

This clone was seen only once. The J gene is TRBJ1-3, the V gene TRBV13, with D tentatively TRBD1 (5 bases). Germline CDR1 and CDR2: PRHDT and FYEKMQ (reference sequence). Trimming took off 2 bases at V and 5 bases at J, with 10 bases between the two ends. The CDR3 spans 14 residues. The CDR3 nucleotides are TGTGCCAGCAGCTTACAGGGTTCCAGAAACACCATATATTTT. Translated: CASSLQGSRNTIYF.

V is TRBV15 and J is TRBJ2-5; 9 nucleotides align to TRBD2. The junction had 8 bases not matched to a gene; V was cut back by 3 bases and J by 0 bases. The CDR3 is 17 amino acids. The germline CDR1 and CDR2 sequences are LNHNV and YYDKDF (reference sequence). CDR3 in amino acids: CATSSPERGVHQETQYF. CDR3 in DNA: TGTGCCACCAGCAGTCCCGAGCGGGGGGTTCACCAAGAGACCCAGTACTTC.

The chain joins TRBV19 to TRBJ2-2, with D unresolved. V was cut by 5 bases and J by 2 bases, with 12 bases left in between. The V gene's germline CDR1 is LNHDA and CDR2 SQIVND (reference sequence). This CDR3 is 15 amino acids long. CDR3 in amino acids: CASSPSWVNTGELFF. The CDR3 nucleotides are TGTGCCAGTAGTCCCAGCTGGGTAAACACCGGGGAGCTGTTTTTT. Drawing the rest from reference TRBV19 and TRBJ2-2, the complete variable domain is DGGITQSPKYLFRKEGQNVTLSCEQNLNHDAMYWYRQDPGQGLRLIYYSQIVNDFQKGDIAEGYSVSREKKESFPLTVTSAQKNPTAFYLCASSPSWVNTGELFFGEGSRLTVL.

The chain carries TRBV6-5 and TRBJ2-5; D is ambiguous. The CDR3 length is 13 residues. The V end was cut by 0 bases, the J end by 9 bases, with 11 bases between. Germline V gene data show CDR1 as MNHEY and CDR2 as SVGAGI. This CDR3 reads CASSYSYRSPQYF. The CDR3 DNA follows: TGTGCCAGCAGTTACTCGTACCGAAGTCCCCAGTACTTC.

This chain joins TRBV19 and TRBJ1-2; D possibly corresponds to TRBD1 (6 bases). This CDR3 spans 15 amino acids. V was cut by 3 bases and J by 2 bases, with 13 bases left in between. In germline, CDR1 is LNHDA, CDR2 SQIVND (reference sequence). The CDR3 nucleotides are TGTGCCAGTAGTATCGGAGGGCAGGGGAACTATGGCTACACCTTC. This gives the protein CASSIGGQGNYGYTF.

This rearrangement joins TRBV7-2 to TRBJ2-7; D is perhaps TRBD1 or TRBD2 (5 bases each). The CDR3 spans 12 residues. Between the trimmed V and J ends, which lost 5 bases and 4 bases, there was a span of 9 bases. Germline CDR1 and CDR2: SGHTA and FQGNSA. The CDR3 region has the DNA TGTGCCAGCAGCCCGGGGCCTTACGAGCAGTACTTC. It codes for CASSPGPYEQYF.

This chain connects TRBV9 to TRBJ2-5; 8 bases align to TRBD2. CDR1 and CDR2 (germline): SGDLS, YYNGEE. V gave up 2 bases and J gave up 2 bases; unmatched junction bases: 5. The CDR3 contains 15 residues. CDR3 bases: TGTGCCAGCAGCGTTGTGATAGCGGGGCAAGAGACCCAGTACTTC. It translates to CASSVVIAGQETQYF.

The chain is built from TRBV13 and TRBJ1-4; 9 bases map to TRBD1. V lost 5 bases, J lost 5 bases, and 3 bases stayed unmatched. CDR1 is PRHDT and CDR2 is FYEKMQ in the germline V gene (reference sequence). The CDR3 has 14 residues. The CDR3 nucleotides read TGTGCCAGCAGCATCGGGACAGGGAATGAAAAACTGTTTTTT. It is translated as CASSIGTGNEKLFF.

This clone appeared once. The V call is TRBV7-2, the J call TRBJ2-3, with TRBD2 matching 10 bases. Germline V gene sequence: CDR1 SGHTA, CDR2 FQGNSA. This CDR3 is built from 18 residues. V lost 3 bases to trimming and J lost 0 bases; unmatched junction nucleotides: 9. CDR3 amino acids: CASSFFSGGLPSTDTQYF. The CDR3 region has the DNA TGTGCCAGCAGCTTCTTTAGCGGGGGGTTACCTAGCACAGATACGCAGTATTTT.

This chain joins TRBV2 and TRBJ1-6; 7 bases map to TRBD1. V shed 6 bases, J shed 7 bases, and the junction held 9 bases outside the gene matches. This CDR3 comprises 15 residues. CDR1 SNHLY and CDR2 FYNNEI come from the germline V gene. The DNA for the CDR3 is TGTGCCAGCAGGAACTCCGGGACAGCGAATTCACCCCTCCACTTT. Encoded protein: CASRNSGTANSPLHF.

This clone was detected once. This rearrangement joins TRBV9 to TRBJ2-7; the match to TRBD1 covers 8 bases. CDR3 length equals 13 residues. From germline, CDR1 is SGDLS and CDR2 YYNGEE. V gave up 0 bases and J gave up 7 bases; unmatched junction bases: 3. The CDR3 reads CASSVVTGGEQYF. The CDR3 DNA sequence: TGTGCCAGCAGCGTAGTAACAGGGGGGGAGCAGTACTTC. The full variable domain, completed using reference TRBV9 and TRBJ2-7, is DSGVTQTPKHLITATGQRVTLRCSPRSGDLSVYWYQQSLDQGLQFLIQYYNGEERAKGNILERFSAQQFPDLHSELNLSSLELGDSALYFCASSVVTGGEQYFGPGTRLTVT.

V usage is TRBV5-1 and J usage is TRBJ1-3, with TRBD1 as a possible D gene (5 bases). V gave up 0 bases and J gave up 1 base, with 14 bases separating them. Germline V gene data show CDR1 as SGHRS and CDR2 as YFSETQ. The CDR3 loop spans 17 amino acids. The CDR3 loop reads CASSLGGGFLSGNTIYF. As DNA, the CDR3 is TGCGCCAGCAGCTTGGGTGGGGGGTTCCTGTCTGGAAACACCATATATTTT.

This chain connects TRBV18 to TRBJ1-5, with a tentative D call TRBD1 (5 bases). CDR1 is KGHSH and CDR2 is LQKENI in the germline V gene. This CDR3 region has 17 residues. The ends were cut back, 0 bases at V and 6 bases at J, with 18 bases in the middle. The CDR3 sequence: CASSPPGGGESVQPQHF. CDR3 DNA sequence: TGTGCCAGCTCACCACCGGGTGGAGGGGAAAGTGTTCAGCCCCAGCATTTT.

In this sample, this clone is medium-sized. The genes are TRBV2 and TRBJ1-5; TRBD1 aligns across 7 bases. The ends lost 6 bases at V and 6 bases at J; junction bases unmatched: 5. The length of the CDR3 is 13 residues. Per the germline V gene, CDR1 is SNHLY and CDR2 is FYNNEI. Here the CDR3 DNA reads TGTGCCAGCAGAAACAGGGGACGTCAGCCCCAGCATTTT. Protein sequence: CASRNRGRQPQHF.

This clone came up a few times. The chain employs TRBV10-3 and TRBJ1-2; 7 bases match TRBD1. The CDR3 runs 16 residues. Trimming cost V 3 bases and J 4 bases; bases outside gene matches: 11. Germline CDR1 and CDR2: ENHRY and SYGVKD. The chain's CDR3 is CAISDQTTGQIYGYTF. CDR3 in DNA: TGTGCCATCAGTGACCAAACCACGGGACAGATCTATGGCTACACCTTC.

This CDR3 reads CAISESRYEQYF. In nucleotides, the CDR3 is TGTGCCATCAGTGAGTCGCGTTACGAGCAGTACTTC. This chain links TRBV10-3 with TRBJ2-7; no firm D call. The CDR3 sequence is 12 residues long. CDR1 and CDR2 (germline): ENHRY, SYGVKD. V was cut by 0 bases and J by 4 bases, with 4 bases left in between.

This chain connects TRBV6-5 to TRBJ2-5; 13 bases are a match to TRBD2. The CDR3 extends over 15 amino acids. The germline gives CDR1 MNHEY, CDR2 SVGAGI. V shed 8 bases, J shed 2 bases, and the junction held 5 bases outside the gene matches. CDR3 bases: TGTGCCAGCGGACTAGCGGGGGCAATACAAGAGACCCAGTACTTC. This codes for CASGLAGAIQETQYF.

This chain links TRBV4-3 with TRBJ1-1; D is unresolved. This CDR3 region has 15 residues. V was cut by 0 bases and J by 11 bases, with 19 bases left in between. CDR1 is LGHNA and CDR2 is YSLEER in the germline V gene. CDR3 coding DNA: TGCGCCAGCAGCCAAGATCTACGTCTTCCTTCTGGGGCTTTCTTT. The encoded protein is CASSQDLRLPSGAFF.